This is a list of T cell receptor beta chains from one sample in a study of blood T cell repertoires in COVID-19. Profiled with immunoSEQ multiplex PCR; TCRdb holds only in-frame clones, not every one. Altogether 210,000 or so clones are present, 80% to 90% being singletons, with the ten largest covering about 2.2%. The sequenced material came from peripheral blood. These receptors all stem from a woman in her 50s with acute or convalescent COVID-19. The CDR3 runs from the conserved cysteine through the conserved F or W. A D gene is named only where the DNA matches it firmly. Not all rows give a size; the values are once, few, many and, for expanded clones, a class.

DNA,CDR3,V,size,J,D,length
TGTGCCAGCAGCGTTTTACAGGGGAACACTGAAGCTTTCTTT,CASSVLQGNTEAFF,TRBV5-4,NA,TRBJ1-1,NA,14
TGTGCCAGCAGTTTGGAGACCACCGGCTACGAGCAGTACTTC,CASSLETTGYEQYF,TRBV6-6,NA,TRBJ2-7,NA,14
TGTGCCTGGAGTGTAATCCCCGACAGTCTCTATGGCTACACCTTC,CAWSVIPDSLYGYTF,TRBV30,NA,TRBJ1-2,NA,15
TGTGCCAGCAGCCCCAGACAGGGGATAAACGGGGAGCTGTTTTTT,CASSPRQGINGELFF,TRBV7-2,NA,TRBJ2-2,TRBD1,15
TGTGCCAGCAGTTACTCGCGAGAGACCCAGTACTTC,CASSYSRETQYF,TRBV6-2/TRBV6-3,NA,TRBJ2-5,NA,12
TGTGCCAGCAGTTACCCGGGGGGCTCAGACACTGAAGCTTTCTTT,CASSYPGGSDTEAFF,TRBV6-6,NA,TRBJ1-1,NA,15
TGTGCCAGCAGTGACCAGGGGACCGGGGAGCTGTTTTTT,CASSDQGTGELFF,TRBV6-4,NA,TRBJ2-2,NA,13
TGTGCCTCTGGAGGGGGGGCAGATACGCAGTATTTT,CASGGGADTQYF,TRBV30,NA,TRBJ2-3,NA,12
TGTGCCAGCCGTCGATCGGGGTTAGCTAACTATGGCTACACCTTC,CASRRSGLANYGYTF,TRBV2,NA,TRBJ1-2,NA,15
TGTGCCAGTAGTGTTAGCATGGGCTCTGGGGCCAACGTCCTGACTTTC,CASSVSMGSGANVLTF,TRBV19,NA,TRBJ2-6,NA,16
TGTGCCTGGAATTCGAGGGGGGGGGAGCTGTTTTTT,CAWNSRGGELFF,TRBV30,NA,TRBJ2-2,NA,12
TGTGCCATCAGCTCGGCGGGGTCTGGAAACACCATATATTTT,CAISSAGSGNTIYF,TRBV10-3,NA,TRBJ1-3,NA,14
TGTGCCAGTAGTATCGCGGCAGCGAATCAGCCCCAGCATTTT,CASSIAAANQPQHF,TRBV19,NA,TRBJ1-5,NA,14
TGTGCCAGCAGCGCCGGGACAGGGGGGGGTCAGCCCCAGCATTTT,CASSAGTGGGQPQHF,TRBV9,NA,TRBJ1-5,TRBD1,15
TGTGCCAGCAGGAGACAGGGAGCCTACGAGCAGTACTTC,CASRRQGAYEQYF,TRBV6-5,NA,TRBJ2-7,TRBD1,13
TGTGCCACCTGGGACAGGGGGGCCAAAAACATTCAGTACTTC,CATWDRGAKNIQYF,TRBV6-5,NA,TRBJ2-4,TRBD1,14
TGTGCCACCAGTGATTCAACAGGCCTCGCAGGCGGCAGCTTC,CATSDSTGLAGGSF,TRBV24-1,NA,TRBJ1-2,NA,14
TGCGCCAGCAGGGCTGATGTACAGGGGGCAACTAATGAAAAACTGTTTTTT,CASRADVQGATNEKLFF,TRBV4-3,NA,TRBJ1-4,TRBD1,17
TGTGCCAGCAGCTTAACAGGATATAATTCACCCCTCCACTTT,CASSLTGYNSPLHF,TRBV7-9,NA,TRBJ1-6,NA,14
TGTGCCAGCACCATCCGGGAGAACACTGAAGCTTTCTTT,CASTIRENTEAFF,TRBV5-4,NA,TRBJ1-1,NA,13
TGTGCCAGCAGCTTAAGGGACAGGGGATGGTACAATGAGCAGTTCTTC,CASSLRDRGWYNEQFF,TRBV11-2,NA,TRBJ2-1,TRBD1,16
TGTGCCAGCAGCTTCGGCGGCACCTACGAGCAGTACTTC,CASSFGGTYEQYF,TRBV11-2,NA,TRBJ2-7,NA,13
TGTGCCAGCATCCTTCTCTCTCCGGGGGGGAGGGTTCAGTACTTC,CASILLSPGGRVQYF,TRBV2,NA,TRBJ2-4,TRBD2,15
TGTGCCAGCACCCAGAGACAAGACAACACTGAAGCTTTCTTT,CASTQRQDNTEAFF,TRBV6-5,NA,TRBJ1-1,NA,14
TGTGCCTGGAGTGTACTCGACTATAATTCACCCCTCCACTTT,CAWSVLDYNSPLHF,TRBV30,NA,TRBJ1-6,NA,14
TGTGCCAGCAGCTTTGGACAGATAAGCTCCTACGAGCAGTACTTC,CASSFGQISSYEQYF,TRBV11-2,NA,TRBJ2-7,NA,15
TGTGCCAGCAGCTTAGGACTAGCGGGAGATACCGGGGAGCTGTTTTTT,CASSLGLAGDTGELFF,TRBV5-4,NA,TRBJ2-2,TRBD2,16
TGTGCCTGGAGTGTAAGGGGACAGGGGCGTTTTCAGCCCCAGCATTTT,CAWSVRGQGRFQPQHF,TRBV30,few,TRBJ1-5,TRBD1,16
TGTGCCAGCAGGCCCGGGACAGATACCTACGAGCAGTACTTC,CASRPGTDTYEQYF,TRBV7-2,NA,TRBJ2-7,TRBD1,14
TGTGCCAGCAGTCTTGTAACAGGCAATGAGCAGTTCTTC,CASSLVTGNEQFF,TRBV7-2,NA,TRBJ2-1,NA,13
TGTGCCAGCATCGAGACAGGGGGCGATGAAAAACTGTTTTTT,CASIETGGDEKLFF,TRBV19,NA,TRBJ1-4,TRBD1,14
TGTGCCAGTAGTATGGGCGGGGGGCTTAGTGATGAGCAGTTCTTC,CASSMGGGLSDEQFF,TRBV19,NA,TRBJ2-1,TRBD2,15
TGTGCCAGCAGGCTGCAGGGGAACACCGGGGAGCTGTTTTTT,CASRLQGNTGELFF,TRBV2,NA,TRBJ2-2,NA,14
TGCGCCACCCGGGTCCCGAACACCGGGGAGCTGTTTTTT,CATRVPNTGELFF,TRBV10-2,NA,TRBJ2-2,NA,13
TGTGCCAGCAGATCAGGGGGAGAACAGCCCCAGCATTTT,CASRSGGEQPQHF,TRBV2,NA,TRBJ1-5,TRBD1,13
TGTGCCAGTAGTCCACGGACAGGGCGGGGAGAGACCCAGTACTTC,CASSPRTGRGETQYF,TRBV19,NA,TRBJ2-5,TRBD1,15
TGTGCCAGCAGCTTGATCTATGCGGGTTCCGGCAAAAACATTCAGTACTTC,CASSLIYAGSGKNIQYF,TRBV11-3,once,TRBJ2-4,NA,17
TGCGCCAGCAGCTCCGGGGGAACTGAAGCTTTCTTT,CASSSGGTEAFF,TRBV5-1,NA,TRBJ1-1,NA,12
TGTGCCAGCAGCTCCGACGGGACTAGGGGCTATGGCTACACCTTC,CASSSDGTRGYGYTF,TRBV7-9,NA,TRBJ1-2,NA,15
TGTGCCAGCATCTCCCTCCGGGACAGAGTTTTCACAGATACGCAGTATTTT,CASISLRDRVFTDTQYF,TRBV5-8,NA,TRBJ2-3,TRBD1,17
TGTGCCACCTCCGGGACAGGGAGGGGCTACACCTTC,CATSGTGRGYTF,TRBV24-1,NA,TRBJ1-2,TRBD1,12
TGCGCCAGCAGCCAAGCCCCGACAGGCACCTACAATGAGCAGTTCTTC,CASSQAPTGTYNEQFF,TRBV4-1,NA,TRBJ2-1,NA,16
TGTGCCAGCAGTTACTCGAAGGTTCAAGCGGGGTCTTACGAGCAGTACTTC,CASSYSKVQAGSYEQYF,TRBV6-2/TRBV6-3,NA,TRBJ2-7,TRBD2,17
TGTGCCAGCAGCGTATTGACAGGGGCCCTTACGTTTAGCAACAATGAGCAGTTCTTC,CASSVLTGALTFSNNEQFF,TRBV11-3,NA,TRBJ2-1,TRBD1,19
TGTGCCAGCAGTTTTCTAGGACAGCCTTATGGCTACACCTTC,CASSFLGQPYGYTF,TRBV27,NA,TRBJ1-2,NA,14
TGTGCCATTAAGGGAGGGGGAACGGGATCTGGAAACACCATATATTTT,CAIKGGGTGSGNTIYF,TRBV10-3,NA,TRBJ1-3,NA,16
TGTGCCAGCAGCCTCCGGGGGGCTCAGCCCCAGCATTTT,CASSLRGAQPQHF,TRBV3-1/TRBV3-2,NA,TRBJ1-5,NA,13
TGTGCCAGCAGCCGGTCTACCGGGGAGCTGTTTTTT,CASSRSTGELFF,TRBV12-3/TRBV12-4,once,TRBJ2-2,NA,12
TGTGCCTGGAGAGGGTGGGGAGCAACTAATGAAAAACTGTTTTTT,CAWRGWGATNEKLFF,TRBV30,once,TRBJ1-4,NA,15
TGTGCCAGCAGACTAGCGGGAGCGGGTGAGCAGTTCTTC,CASRLAGAGEQFF,TRBV7-2,NA,TRBJ2-1,TRBD2,13
TGTGCCACCAGTGATTTAGGGCGGGGTAAACCTCCTCAAGAGACCCAGTACTTC,CATSDLGRGKPPQETQYF,TRBV24-1,NA,TRBJ2-5,NA,18
TGCGCCAGCAGCTTGGGACGGGGTGTTCAAGAGACCCAGTACTTC,CASSLGRGVQETQYF,TRBV5-1,NA,TRBJ2-5,NA,15
TGTGCCAGCAGAGGGACAGGGCCAGGGGAGCAGTACTTC,CASRGTGPGEQYF,TRBV6-5,few,TRBJ2-7,TRBD1,13
TGCGCCAGCAGCCAAGATAACCACAGGGTTGGCAAAAACATTCAGTACTTC,CASSQDNHRVGKNIQYF,TRBV4-3,NA,TRBJ2-4,NA,17
TGTGCCAGCAGTTTCTCAGGGCCAATAGCCAAAAACATTCAGTACTTC,CASSFSGPIAKNIQYF,TRBV28,NA,TRBJ2-4,NA,16
TGTGCCAGCTCCCCCGGACAGGGCAATGGCTACACCTTC,CASSPGQGNGYTF,TRBV18,NA,TRBJ1-2,TRBD1,13
TGTGCCAGCAGTCTACGGAGGGAAGAGCCCTACGAGCAGTACTTC,CASSLRREEPYEQYF,TRBV6-5,NA,TRBJ2-7,NA,15